Shown below are 21 T cell receptor beta chains from a single sample sequenced in a study of cytomegalovirus exposure and HLA in healthy donors. The study ran its PCR with 60 Vbeta and 13 Jbeta primers. The assay was immunoSEQ multiplex PCR, and TCRdb's table has in-frame clones only and misses some. In the table there are about 120,000 clones, about 80% of which are singletons. Input material: PBMCs. The receptors were gathered from a man between 60 and 75 years old in good health and CMV-seropositive.

The J gene is TRBJ2-7, the V gene TRBV6-4, with D maybe TRBD2 (6 bases). Germline V gene lookup returns CDR1 MRHNA and CDR2 SNTAGT. V was pared by 0 bases and J by 7 bases, with 16 bases between. The CDR3 length is 15 residues. CDR3 in amino acids: CASSDSSGEMWEQYF. As DNA, the CDR3 is TGTGCCAGCAGTGACTCATCGGGGGAAATGTGGGAGCAGTACTTC.

The V call is TRBV27, the J call TRBJ2-3; 7 bases agree with TRBD1. The germline V gene encodes CDR1 MNHEY and CDR2 SMNVEV (reference sequence). The CDR3 is 13 residues long. V shed 7 bases, J shed 1 base, and the junction held 2 bases outside the gene matches. CDR3 amino acids: CASMTGRTDTQYF. The CDR3 DNA sequence: TGTGCCAGCATGACAGGGCGCACAGATACGCAGTATTTT.

The gene calls are TRBV7-8 and TRBJ1-1, with D tentatively TRBD1 (6 bases). The V gene's germline CDR1 is SGHVS and CDR2 FQNEAQ. V was trimmed by 0 bases and J by 11 bases, leaving 16 bases between them. The CDR3 is 14 amino acids. This chain's CDR3 is CASSLAINEGEAFF. CDR3 nucleotide sequence: TGTGCCAGCAGCTTAGCGATTAATGAGGGGGAGGCTTTCTTT.

V is TRBV10-3 and J is TRBJ2-2, with unresolved D. This CDR3 is 14 amino acids long. Per the germline V gene, CDR1 is ENHRY and CDR2 is SYGVKD. V gave up 3 bases and J gave up 3 bases, with 8 bases separating them. The CDR3 coding sequence is TGTGCCATCAGTGAACGGAGAGACACCGGGGAGCTGTTTTTT. Translated, it gives CAISERRDTGELFF.

The rearrangement joins TRBV5-1 to TRBJ2-5; 14 bases align to TRBD2. The length of the CDR3 is 15 residues. J lost 5 bases, V lost 4 bases, and 4 bases had no gene match. The germline gives CDR1 SGHRS, CDR2 YFSETQ. This CDR3 reads CASSPGLAGVETQYF. DNA for the CDR3: TGCGCCAGCAGCCCGGGACTAGCGGGGGTTGAGACCCAGTACTTC.

The chain carries TRBV7-8 and TRBJ1-2; 11 bases map to TRBD1. The CDR3 has 16 residues. Germline V gene sequence: CDR1 SGHVS, CDR2 FQNEAQ. V trimming: 4 bases; J trimming: 5 bases; junction bases outside the gene matches: 9. The DNA of the CDR3 is TGTGCCAGCAGCTCCTTCGGACAGGGGGCTGGGTATGGCTACACCTTC. Translated, it gives CASSSFGQGAGYGYTF.

This chain connects TRBV2 to TRBJ2-2; TRBD1 aligns across 9 bases. The CDR3 runs 16 residues. Germline values: CDR1 SNHLY, CDR2 FYNNEI. The ends lost 6 bases at V and 4 bases at J; junction bases unmatched: 9. CDR3 sequence reads: CASRPGQGRSTGELFF. The CDR3 coding sequence is TGTGCCAGCAGGCCGGGACAGGGTCGAAGCACCGGGGAGCTGTTTTTT. The variable domain in full, with the rest retrieved from reference TRBV2 and TRBJ2-2, is EPEVTQTPSHQVTQMGQEVILRCVPISNHLYFYWYRQILGQKVEFLVSFYNNEISEKSEIFDDQFSVERPDGSNFTLKIRSTKLEDSAMYFCASRPGQGRSTGELFFGEGSRLTVL.

This chain links TRBV11-2 with TRBJ1-6, with 8 bases identical to TRBD1. Losses at the gene ends were 6 bases for V and 7 bases for J; bases not matched to a gene: 5. The length of the CDR3 is 14 residues. The V gene's germline CDR1 is SGHAT and CDR2 FQNNGV. The CDR3 nucleotides read TGTGCCAGCAGGGACAGGGAGTTGAATTCACCCCTCCACTTT. It yields the protein CASRDRELNSPLHF.

The chain is built from TRBV5-5 and TRBJ2-7, with D hard to call. V lost 0 bases and J 0 bases, leaving 10 bases between the germline ends. CDR1 and CDR2 from the germline V gene are SGHKS and YYEKEE (reference sequence). The CDR3 runs 15 residues. CDR3 sequence reads: CASSLGTADSYEQYF. The CDR3 bases are TGTGCCAGCAGCTTGGGAACAGCCGACTCCTACGAGCAGTACTTC.

The chain couples TRBV5-1 to TRBJ2-2; D perhaps matches TRBD1 (5 bases). V was cut by 4 bases and J by 7 bases, with 14 bases left in between. Germline V CDR1 and CDR2: SGHRS, YFSETQ. CDR3 length equals 14 residues. The CDR3 protein is CASSLRDRGGELFF. In DNA, the CDR3 is TGCGCCAGCAGCCTCAGGGATAGGGGCGGGGAGCTGTTTTTT.

This clone has just a few counts. This chain links TRBV2 with TRBJ1-1, with 8 bases matching TRBD1. From germline, CDR1 is SNHLY and CDR2 FYNNEI. The CDR3 has 16 amino acids. V lost 6 bases, J lost 2 bases, and 11 bases stayed unmatched. The CDR3 loop is CASSEDRALSNTEAFF. The CDR3 region has the DNA TGTGCCAGCAGCGAGGACAGGGCCCTCTCTAACACTGAAGCTTTCTTT.

The genes are TRBV29-1 and TRBJ1-2; 7 bases line up with TRBD1. This CDR3 spans 13 amino acids. The V segment lost 6 bases and the J segment 4 bases; nucleotides outside the gene matches: 8. Germline lookup yields CDR1 SQVTM and CDR2 ANQGSEA. The CDR3 sequence: CSVDRETSYGYTF. The DNA for the CDR3 is TGCAGCGTAGACAGGGAAACTAGCTATGGCTACACCTTC.

The V call is TRBV6-1, the J call TRBJ2-3; 8 nucleotides line up with TRBD2. V shed 2 bases, J shed 6 bases, and the junction held 10 bases outside the gene matches. The CDR3 runs to 16 residues. CDR1 MNHNS and CDR2 SASEGT come from the germline V gene. The CDR3 DNA reads as TGTGCCAGCAGTGAAATAAGCGGGGGCACCGGGGATACGCAGTATTTT. This gives the protein CASSEISGGTGDTQYF.

The chain combines TRBV27 with TRBJ1-6; 9 nucleotides match TRBD1. Trimming cost V 7 bases and J 8 bases; bases outside gene matches: 9. This CDR3 has 15 residues. CDR1 and CDR2 from the germline V gene are MNHEY and SMNVEV (reference sequence). CDR3 bases: TGTGCCAGCACCATACGATGGGACAGGGATTCACCCCTCCACTTT. Protein sequence: CASTIRWDRDSPLHF.

The chain combines TRBV18 with TRBJ1-2; perhaps TRBD1 as D (5 bases). Germline lookup yields CDR1 KGHSH and CDR2 LQKENI. V was shortened by 1 base and J by 3 bases, with 12 bases between the two germline ends. The CDR3 spans 15 residues. Here the CDR3 reads CASSPQRGSDYGYTF. The CDR3 DNA reads as TGTGCCAGCTCACCACAGCGGGGGTCAGACTATGGCTACACCTTC.

The V gene is TRBV30, the J gene TRBJ1-5, with 9 bases matching TRBD1. The CDR3 has 16 amino acids. Germline trimming cut 3 bases from V and 7 bases from J; bases unmatched to any gene: 13. Germline-derived CDR1 and CDR2 are GTSNPN and SVGIG (reference sequence). The CDR3 DNA reads as TGTGCCTGGAGCGGTCCCGGGACAGGGTTTGTGCAGCCCCAGCATTTT. This translates into CAWSGPGTGFVQPQHF.

The CDR3 DNA sequence: TGTGCCAGTAGTAGGGGACTCAACACTGAAGCTTTCTTT. Its translation is CASSRGLNTEAFF. The V gene is TRBV19, the J gene TRBJ1-1; the D gene is possibly TRBD1 (5 bases). In germline, CDR1 is LNHDA, CDR2 SQIVND (reference sequence). With 4 bases removed from V and 2 bases from J, the gap between germline ends came to 8 bases. The CDR3 is made up of 13 amino acids.

Comments on this clone: The CDR3 ends on some other residue instead of the conserved phenylalanine or tryptophan, so this is likely a read error. V is TRBV29-1 and J is TRBJ1-5; D may be TRBD1 (5 bases). Germline CDR1 and CDR2: SQVTM and ANQGSEA. Trimming pared 4 bases from V and 3 bases from J, leaving 10 bases between. The CDR3 loop spans 13 amino acids. CDR3 region: CSVADRPNQPQHL. The CDR3 DNA sequence: TGCAGCGTTGCTGACAGACCCAATCAGCCCCAGCATCTT.

The V call is TRBV6-4, the J call TRBJ1-1; TRBD1 matches 7 bases. There are 15 residues in the CDR3. With V trimmed by 7 bases and J by 0 bases, 8 bases remained unmatched. From germline, CDR1 is MRHNA and CDR2 SNTAGT. The CDR3 spells CASTPTGNMNTEAFF. The CDR3 DNA reads TGTGCCAGCACCCCGACAGGGAACATGAACACTGAAGCTTTCTTT.

The chain links TRBV5-1 to TRBJ2-3; 7 nucleotides line up with TRBD2. V lost 2 bases, J lost 0 bases, and 6 bases stayed unmatched. The CDR3 consists of 16 residues. From germline, CDR1 is SGHRS and CDR2 YFSETQ. The CDR3 DNA is TGCGCCAGCAGCTTTTTCGGGGGGACTAGCACAGATACGCAGTATTTT. Translated: CASSFFGGTSTDTQYF.

The gene calls are TRBV10-3 and TRBJ1-5; TRBD1 might be the D (6 bases). V dropped 0 bases and J dropped 8 bases, with 17 bases sitting between them. CDR3 length: 16 residues. The germline CDR1 and CDR2 sequences are ENHRY and SYGVKD. CDR3 amino acids: CAISESLQGGEEPQHF. CDR3 DNA: TGTGCCATCAGTGAGTCCCTACAGGGTGGTGAGGAGCCCCAGCATTTT.